This T cell receptor (beta chain) was identified in a study of T cell responses to AZD1222 COVID-19 vaccine. Overall study: Second-dose timings of about 4 or about 12 weeks were pooled. Study conclusions and caveats: The number of AZD1222 recipients seropositive at baseline was only five or six. White British ancestry dominated among donors, who included more females, and clonal diversity was possibly underestimated. Nearly half of unique spike-specific TCRs reportedly avoided B.1.351 and B.1.1.7 mutated regions.

TCRdb keeps only in-frame clones here, not all; method: immunoSEQ multiplex PCR. The sample includes 100,000 to 150,000 clones, roughly nine tenths of them seen just once. This clone was picked up one time. What it binds is unknown. V lost 6 bases and J lost 0; bases outside the gene matches: 5. This CDR3 contains 15 residues. Germline CDR1 and CDR2: SGHVS and FQNEAQ. This chain connects TRBV7-8 to TRBJ1-3, with 7 bases lining up with TRBD1. The clonotype was recovered from an adult in good health. The sample was peripheral blood, taken on day 0 of AZD1222 vaccination. This CDR3 is CASRRTGDSGNTIYF. The CDR3 DNA follows: TGTGCCAGCAGGCGCACAGGGGACTCTGGAAACACCATATATTTT.